This T cell receptor beta chain was identified during a study of OX40 agonist ivuxolimab in advanced cancers. Study-level background: A history of anti-PD-1, anti-PD-L1 or anti-CTLA-4 therapy was acceptable, and approximately 40% had some.

Trimming shortened V by 5 bases and J by 0 bases, and 11 bases separated the two germline ends. The CDR3 is 15 amino acids. Germline V gene data show CDR1 as LNHDA and CDR2 as SQIVND (reference sequence). Assay: immunoSEQ multiplex PCR; the TCRdb copy retains only in-frame clones and omits some. The table has 55,000 to 85,000 clones, over 75% seen once. This sequence was found in an adult with an advanced solid tumor such as melanoma, head and neck, liver or kidney cancer. This specimen was CD4+ or CD8+ T cells sorted from blood, taken in a trial of the OX40 agonist ivuxolimab. This chain connects TRBV19 to TRBJ1-3; D not certain. In DNA form, the CDR3 reads TGTGCCAGTAGTCCCGACCGAGACTCTGGAAACACCATATATTTT. Translated, it gives CASSPDRDSGNTIYF. Together with reference TRBV19 and TRBJ1-3, the CDR3 gives the full variable domain: DGGITQSPKYLFRKEGQNVTLSCEQNLNHDAMYWYRQDPGQGLRLIYYSQIVNDFQKGDIAEGYSVSREKKESFPLTVTSAQKNPTAFYLCASSPDRDSGNTIYFGEGSWLTVV.